These 12 T cell receptor beta chains originate from one sample sequenced in a study of blood T cell repertoires in COVID-19. Measured with immunoSEQ multiplex PCR; TCRdb has only the in-frame clones, and not every one. This sample has about 110,000 clones; roughly 82% occur once, and the top ten carry roughly 7.7%. Sample: peripheral blood. The receptors shown here come from a woman of 80 years or more with active or convalescent COVID-19.

In nucleotides, the CDR3 is TGTGCCAGCAGCCAGGGACAGCACTACGAGCAGTACTTC. Protein product: CASSQGQHYEQYF. This chain links TRBV13 with TRBJ2-7, with 7 bases aligning to TRBD1. Per germline, CDR1 PRHDT and CDR2 FYEKMQ (reference sequence). Trimming took 5 bases from V and 3 from J; bases not matched to a gene: 4. The CDR3 extends over 13 amino acids.

The chain joins TRBV7-9 to TRBJ2-5; the match to TRBD2 covers 10 bases. The CDR3 totals 16 residues. V shed 3 bases, J shed 5 bases, and the junction held 9 bases outside the gene matches. Germline loops: CDR1 SEHNR, CDR2 FQNEAQ (reference sequence). The CDR3 DNA reads TGTGCCAGCAGCTTGCCGATAGCGGGAGGCGGGGAGACCCAGTACTTC. Its protein product is CASSLPIAGGGETQYF.

J is TRBJ2-1 and V is TRBV5-1, with 7 bases fitting TRBD2. V shed 5 bases and J 5 bases; nucleotides not matched to a gene: 10. The CDR3 runs 15 residues. CDR1 is SGHRS and CDR2 is YFSETQ in the germline V gene. The CDR3 protein is CASRDLGTIDNEQFF. CDR3 coding DNA: TGCGCCAGCAGAGACCTCGGGACTATAGACAATGAGCAGTTCTTC.

J is TRBJ1-5 and V is TRBV30; D not certain. The CDR3 has 15 residues. V lost 2 bases and J lost 0, with 11 bases in between. The germline CDR1 and CDR2 sequences are GTSNPN and SVGIG (reference sequence). The CDR3 sequence is CAWSRGYGSNQPQHF. The CDR3 nucleotides read TGTGCCTGGAGTCGAGGGTACGGTAGCAATCAGCCCCAGCATTTT.

The chain is built from TRBV5-6 and TRBJ2-7; D not certain. Germline V gene sequence: CDR1 SGHDT, CDR2 YYEEEE. V lost 4 bases to trimming and J lost 0 bases, with 14 bases between them. This CDR3 has 15 amino acids. The CDR3 protein is CASSLAGLSSYEQYF. The CDR3 nucleotides read TGTGCCAGCAGCCTGGCAGGTCTTAGCTCCTACGAGCAGTACTTC.

The V gene is TRBV19, the J gene TRBJ1-1; D ambiguous. V lost 3 bases and J lost 1, with 6 bases in between. Per the germline V gene, CDR1 is LNHDA and CDR2 is SQIVND (reference sequence). This CDR3 contains 13 residues. The CDR3 region has the DNA TGTGCCAGTAGTATTACAAAGAACACTGAAGCTTTCTTT. This gives the protein CASSITKNTEAFF. Drawing the rest from reference TRBV19 and TRBJ1-1, the complete variable domain is DGGITQSPKYLFRKEGQNVTLSCEQNLNHDAMYWYRQDPGQGLRLIYYSQIVNDFQKGDIAEGYSVSREKKESFPLTVTSAQKNPTAFYLCASSITKNTEAFFGQGTRLTVV.

The chain joins TRBV28 to TRBJ1-2; 9 nucleotides align to TRBD1. The CDR3 loop spans 16 amino acids. Losses at the gene ends were 5 bases for V and 4 bases for J; bases not matched to a gene: 11. The V gene's germline CDR1 is MDHEN and CDR2 SYDVKM. The CDR3 DNA reads TGTGCCAGCAGTCGTAAAACAGGGGGCGCCGGCTATGGCTACACCTTC. Translating it yields CASSRKTGGAGYGYTF.

The chain uses TRBV29-1 and TRBJ2-1, with TRBD2 matching 8 bases. V was clipped by 3 bases and J by 6 bases; unmatched bases: 1. CDR1 and CDR2 (germline): SQVTM, ANQGSEA. The CDR3 has 12 amino acids. The CDR3 loop is CSVEREANEQFF. The CDR3 DNA sequence: TGCAGCGTTGAGCGGGAGGCCAATGAGCAGTTCTTC.

This rearrangement joins TRBV6-5 to TRBJ2-2, with TRBD1 matching 7 bases. The junction had 7 bases not matched to a gene; V was cut back by 5 bases and J by 7 bases. The CDR3 extends over 14 amino acids. Per the germline V gene, CDR1 is MNHEY and CDR2 is SVGAGI. CDR3 residues: CASSTQTGNGELFF. The CDR3 nucleotides are TGTGCCAGCAGTACCCAGACAGGGAACGGGGAGCTGTTTTTT.

The J gene is TRBJ2-3, the V gene TRBV5-4; 9 bases map to TRBD2. CDR1 is SGHNT and CDR2 is YYREEE in the germline V gene (reference sequence). The CDR3 extends over 15 amino acids. Trimming removed 0 bases from V and 5 bases from J; junction bases left unmatched: 4. The CDR3 region is CASSLGGRVGDTQYF. CDR3 in DNA: TGTGCCAGCAGCTTGGGCGGGAGGGTTGGAGATACGCAGTATTTT.

The chain joins TRBV9 to TRBJ1-6; perhaps TRBD1 as D (6 bases). Trimming cost V 0 bases and J 15 bases, with 16 bases left between them. The CDR3 is 14 amino acids. The germline CDR1 and CDR2 sequences are SGDLS and YYNGEE. The CDR3 here is CASSVEDRQGILHF. CDR3 nucleotide sequence: TGTGCCAGCAGCGTAGAAGATCGGCAGGGGATCCTCCACTTT.

The chain carries TRBV4-2 and TRBJ2-7; tentative D call: TRBD1 (6 bases). The germline V and J ends were trimmed by 1 base and 3 bases, with 16 bases remaining between them. The CDR3 is 16 residues long. The germline V gene has CDR1 LGHNA and CDR2 YNFKEQ. The CDR3 nucleotides are TGTGCCAGCAGCCAAGCCGCCGGGCAGGGGTACTACGAGCAGTACTTC. It specifies CASSQAAGQGYYEQYF.